This T cell receptor (beta chain) was sequenced in a study of blood T cell repertoires in COVID-19 (dated by TCRdb to about 2020). About the investigation overall: Samples from collaborators originated in the United States, Italy and Spain and spanned both the acute and convalescent phases of COVID-19. A freely available public database, intended as a resource for researchers studying the immune response to SARS-CoV-2, is where the repertoires were released. The samples were drawn from two sources: the first 160 participants of the ongoing ImmuneRACE study, and over 950 subjects contributed by 6 global collaborators. The material from the prospective study consisted of cDNA or gDNA derived from T cells, B-cell-depleted T cells, or PBMCs. HLA class I and class II types, where available, came from metadata supplied by the sample provider rather than from assay-based typing. The sample metadata nearly always contained a de-identified subject ID, COVID-19 status, age in years and sex. The dataset comprised deeply sampled blood TCRbeta repertoires from subjects exposed to, actively infected with, or recovered from COVID-19. The full study reports these points: Clinical and demographic metadata were provided uncurated, with the amount varying by source and participant.

Collaborating institutions collected whole blood in K2EDTA tubes following their own protocols. Collaborator samples were shipped for TCRbeta analysis as frozen whole blood, isolated PBMCs, or DNA extracted from either sample type. As regards this clone: Its antigen specificity is not known. Base qualities are missing; no much larger clone stands one base away.

TCRbeta CDR3 regions were amplified from genomic DNA using the immunoSEQ Assay, a bias-controlled multiplex PCR. Per the source publication's procedure: The number of nucleated cells in each sample was estimated from the amplification of reference gene primers within the assay. To quantify the absolute abundance of each unique TCRbeta CDR3 rearrangement, sequence reads were collapsed and filtered. For each sample, productive Simpson clonality was calculated as the square root of Simpson's diversity index over productive rearrangements. TCRdb provides this immuneACCESS table in a form limited to in-frame rearrangements. Some clones are lacking; in checked studies, under half of them reflect an unresolved V gene, and why the rest are absent is not known. That table gives V, J and clone size, and the DNA gave D and trimming. The sample profile shows some 200,000 clones; over 70% of them were found once. In total, the top ten clones hold around 5.8% of the sample.

Sequenced sample: peripheral blood. The receptor was derived from an older woman with acute or convalescent COVID-19.

CDR3 reads: CASRSDRAPYEQYF. The DNA reads as follows: TGTGCCAGTAGATCAGACAGGGCTCCCTACGAGCAGTACTTC. The sequence links TRBV19 to TRBJ2-7, with 7 central nucleotides matching TRBD1. CDR1 and CDR2 (LNHDA, SQIVND) derive from the germline V gene (reference sequence). V is cut back by 6 bases and J by 2 bases, with 7 bases in the junction unmatched. From the cysteine through the phenylalanine, the CDR3 covers 14 amino acids. Of the read, only the CDR3 DNA is kept; its 42 bases are in frame from base 1.